A selection of T cell receptor beta chains follows, all from one sample in a study of control samples from healthy donors and cancer patients. Clones were read by immunoSEQ multiplex PCR, and TCRdb kept only the in-frame ones, dropping some. The repertoire holds about 82,000 clones, roughly 94% seen once, with around 4.9% in the top ten. Sequenced: blood. The receptor source for this set is a young woman in good health. CDR3s include the opening cysteine and the closing phenylalanine or tryptophan. Fields, in order: clone size, J gene, D gene, V gene, CDR3 length, CDR3 DNA, CDR3 protein. D genes are given only for firm matches. For some rows the clone size is stated as once, few or many, or as a class when expanded; others skip it.

clone size: NA
J gene: TRBJ1-1
D gene: NA
V gene: TRBV7-3
CDR3 length: 14
CDR3 DNA: TGTGCCAGCAGCCTGACAGGACCGAACACTGAAGCTTTCTTT
CDR3 protein: CASSLTGPNTEAFF

clone size: NA
J gene: TRBJ2-3
D gene: TRBD2
V gene: TRBV19
CDR3 length: 15
CDR3 DNA: TGTGCCAGTAGTAAGATAGCGGGAGGAGCAGATACGCAGTATTTT
CDR3 protein: CASSKIAGGADTQYF

clone size: NA
J gene: TRBJ2-1
D gene: TRBD2
V gene: TRBV19
CDR3 length: 13
CDR3 DNA: TGTGCCACTAGCGGGGGGTCGTACCGGGGACAGTTCTTC
CDR3 protein: CATSGGSYRGQFF

clone size: NA
J gene: TRBJ1-1
D gene: NA
V gene: TRBV11-3
CDR3 length: 16
CDR3 DNA: TGTGCCAGCAGCTTATTCCAGGGCCTTATGAACACTGAAGCTTTCTTT
CDR3 protein: CASSLFQGLMNTEAFF

clone size: NA
J gene: TRBJ2-2
D gene: NA
V gene: TRBV7-2
CDR3 length: 14
CDR3 DNA: TGTGCCAGCAGCCCGCCGGGACCCCAAAGGGAGCTGTTTTTT
CDR3 protein: CASSPPGPQRELFF

clone size: NA
J gene: TRBJ2-5
D gene: TRBD2
V gene: TRBV2
CDR3 length: 16
CDR3 DNA: TGTGCCAGCAGCCCGGGACTAGCGGGGGGTAGCGAGACCCAGTACTTC
CDR3 protein: CASSPGLAGGSETQYF

clone size: NA
J gene: TRBJ1-4
D gene: NA
V gene: TRBV15
CDR3 length: 15
CDR3 DNA: TGTGCCACCAGCAGAGTGCCGGGGACTAATGAAAAACTGTTTTTT
CDR3 protein: CATSRVPGTNEKLFF

clone size: NA
J gene: TRBJ2-1
D gene: NA
V gene: TRBV7-3
CDR3 length: 15
CDR3 DNA: TGTGCCAGCAGCTTATCGGTATTCGCTGCCAATGAGCAGTTCTTC
CDR3 protein: CASSLSVFAANEQFF

clone size: NA
J gene: TRBJ2-7
D gene: TRBD2
V gene: TRBV19
CDR3 length: 19
CDR3 DNA: TGTGCCAGTAGTTTAACCGGGACTAGCGGGAGAAAGGTCCCCTACGAGCAGTACTTC
CDR3 protein: CASSLTGTSGRKVPYEQYF

clone size: NA
J gene: TRBJ2-1
D gene: NA
V gene: TRBV7-9
CDR3 length: 15
CDR3 DNA: TGTGCCAGCAGCTTACTACTAGCCCCAGACGATGAGCAGTTCTTC
CDR3 protein: CASSLLLAPDDEQFF

clone size: once
J gene: TRBJ2-1
D gene: NA
V gene: TRBV4-3
CDR3 length: 17
CDR3 DNA: TGCGCCAGCAGCCAGTCTTTTGGGCTAGAAGGCAACAATGAGCAGTTCTTC
CDR3 protein: CASSQSFGLEGNNEQFF

clone size: NA
J gene: TRBJ2-5
D gene: NA
V gene: TRBV19
CDR3 length: 16
CDR3 DNA: TGTGCCAGTAGTATAGAGGGCAGAGGAGGCCAAGAGACCCAGTACTTC
CDR3 protein: CASSIEGRGGQETQYF

clone size: NA
J gene: TRBJ1-5
D gene: NA
V gene: TRBV28
CDR3 length: 14
CDR3 DNA: TGTGCCAGCAGTTTACGACAGGGCAATCAGCCCCAGCATTTT
CDR3 protein: CASSLRQGNQPQHF

clone size: NA
J gene: TRBJ2-3
D gene: NA
V gene: TRBV6-5
CDR3 length: 15
CDR3 DNA: TGTGCCAGCAGTTTGGGGTCTCCAGGCGGAGATACGCAGTATTTT
CDR3 protein: CASSLGSPGGDTQYF

clone size: NA
J gene: TRBJ1-1
D gene: TRBD1
V gene: TRBV15
CDR3 length: 14
CDR3 DNA: TGTGCCACCAGTAACGACAGGGTGAGCACTGAAGCTTTCTTT
CDR3 protein: CATSNDRVSTEAFF

clone size: NA
J gene: TRBJ2-3
D gene: NA
V gene: TRBV10-3
CDR3 length: 15
CDR3 DNA: TGTGCCATCAGCCCTAGGGGGGCGCCTACAGATACGCAGTATTTT
CDR3 protein: CAISPRGAPTDTQYF

clone size: NA
J gene: TRBJ1-4
D gene: NA
V gene: TRBV5-1
CDR3 length: 14
CDR3 DNA: TGCGCCAGCAGACCGGTGGTGGCTAATGAAAAACTGTTTTTT
CDR3 protein: CASRPVVANEKLFF